Sequencing of this T cell receptor (beta chain) was carried out in a study of shared clonotypes between healthy human individuals. As concerns this clone: This CDR3 is missing its conserved last phenylalanine or tryptophan, likely due to a read error. The DNA is left out, because the CDR3 cannot be placed on it with certainty; the CDR3 is given as TCRdb lists it.

The input for sorted-subset replicate PCRs was around 0.2 ug DNA, around 30,000 T cell genomes. Measured with immunoSEQ multiplex PCR; TCRdb has only the in-frame clones, and not every one. This sample has more than 2 million clones; about 93% occur once, and the top ten carry over 1.5%. CD45RO-negative, CCR7-selected cells formed the naive CD8 fraction, which excluded terminally differentiated effector memory CD45RA+ cells. Donors, healthy HIV-negative adults, lacked recent acute infections or vaccinations. From germline, CDR1 is MDHEN and CDR2 SYDVKM. The CDR3 is 14 amino acids in total, end residues counted.

Sequencing was done on a sample of naive CD8+ T cells from PBMCs. The source of this sequence is a man aged 18 to 29 in good health. Some clones in this sample may be carry-over from other donors' samples. The rearrangement links TRBV28 to TRBJ2-7; the DNA was not compared with TRBD1, the D call given in the table. CDR3 residues: CASSPRYPPGQGFI.